This entry concerns a single T cell receptor (beta chain). Its antigen is as yet unknown. This entry belongs to a study of cytomegalovirus exposure and HLA in healthy donors. Broader study findings: The study reported that TCR beta sequences accurately predicted HLA-A and HLA-B alleles in most subjects. There were reportedly fewer N-insertions in an Asian-associated ancestry cluster than the roughly 670-donor mean, in a later analysis.

The PCR employed 60 Vbeta primers together with 13 Jbeta primers. The data were produced by immunoSEQ multiplex PCR, yet TCRdb's version contains in-frame clones alone and is incomplete. Counted here are some 120,000 clones, about 80% occurring once; the ten biggest clones make up about 8.9%. The sequence came from a man in his thirties or forties in good health and CMV-seropositive. The sample comprised PBMCs.

CDR3 nucleotide sequence: TGTGCCAGCAGCGATCCGGGACAGGGGGCCCCCCGGGCGAATTCACCCCTCCACTTT. It yields the protein CASSDPGQGAPRANSPLHF. V gene TRBV21-1 combines with J gene TRBJ1-6; the listed D gene, TRBD1, was not tested against the DNA. TRBV21-1 is flagged as a pseudogene. CDR3 size: 19 residues.